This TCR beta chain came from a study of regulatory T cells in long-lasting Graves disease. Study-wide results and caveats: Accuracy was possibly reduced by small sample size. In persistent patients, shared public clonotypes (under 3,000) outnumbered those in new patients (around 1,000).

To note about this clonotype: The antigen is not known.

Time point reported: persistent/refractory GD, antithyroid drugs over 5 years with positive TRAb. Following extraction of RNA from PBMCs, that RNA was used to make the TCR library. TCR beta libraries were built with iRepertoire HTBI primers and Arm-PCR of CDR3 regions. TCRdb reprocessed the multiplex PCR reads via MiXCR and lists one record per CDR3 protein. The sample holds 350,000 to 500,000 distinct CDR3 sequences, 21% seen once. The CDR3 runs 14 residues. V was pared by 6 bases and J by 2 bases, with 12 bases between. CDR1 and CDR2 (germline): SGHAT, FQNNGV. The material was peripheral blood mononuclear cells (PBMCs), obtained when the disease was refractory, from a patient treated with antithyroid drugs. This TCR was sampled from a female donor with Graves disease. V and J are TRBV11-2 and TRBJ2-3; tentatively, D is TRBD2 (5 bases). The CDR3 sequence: CASSGAVVTDTQYF. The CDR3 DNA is TGTGCCAGCAGTGGAGCGGTAGTCACAGATACGCAGTATTTT.